Listed below are T cell receptor beta chains from one sample, sequenced in a study of identical twins. MiXCR was run by TCRdb on the 5' RACE reads, yielding one entry per CDR3 protein. The sample lists about 720,000 distinct CDR3 sequences, around a sixth occurring once. These same data were also listed under a study on T cells expressing NK-cell markers.

The sequenced sample was PBMCs. These receptors came from a woman between 18 and 29 years old in good health. Each CDR3 is given with its conserved first and last residue. D genes are given only for firm matches. Size is stated for part of the rows, as once, few or many counts, or as a class when the clone is expanded.

CDR3 length,V gene,clone size,D gene,J gene,CDR3 protein,CDR3 DNA
13,TRBV12-3/TRBV12-4,.,.,TRBJ2-5,CASRTRGGETQYF,TGTGCCAGTAGAACCCGGGGTGGAGAGACCCAGTACTTC
11,TRBV6-6,many,.,TRBJ2-3,CASRTRDTQYF,TGTGCCAGCCGTACGCGGGATACGCAGTATTTT
14,TRBV11-3,.,TRBD1,TRBJ1-1,CASSFQGAQTEAFF,TGTGCCAGCAGCTTCCAGGGGGCGCAGACTGAAGCTTTCTTT
14,TRBV5-6,few,TRBD1,TRBJ2-1,CASTYGQGPHEQFF,TGTGCCAGCACCTATGGACAGGGCCCCCATGAGCAGTTCTTC
14,TRBV20-1,few,.,TRBJ2-1,CSDQAASSYNEQFF,TGCAGTGACCAAGCAGCGAGCTCCTACAATGAGCAGTTCTTC
16,TRBV20-1,.,.,TRBJ2-1,CSASAGQILSYNEQFF,TGCAGTGCTAGCGCCGGACAAATCCTCTCCTACAATGAGCAGTTCTTC
20,TRBV3-1,few,TRBD2,TRBJ2-1,CASSQLSGRSGSPVYDEQFF,TGTGCCAGCAGCCAATTGTCGGGTCGAAGCGGGAGCCCTGTTTATGATGAGCAGTTCTTC
17,TRBV24-1,.,.,TRBJ2-1,CATSDSSAEGAYNEQFF,TGTGCCACCAGTGATTCATCGGCAGAGGGGGCCTACAATGAGCAGTTCTTC
12,TRBV10-3,.,.,TRBJ2-1,CAISPRSNEQFF,TGTGCCATCAGCCCGCGGAGCAATGAGCAGTTCTTC
14,TRBV27,.,TRBD2,TRBJ2-1,CAYCLEREKDEQFF,TGTGCCTATTGTTTGGAGCGGGAGAAGGATGAGCAGTTCTTC
15,TRBV20-1,few,.,TRBJ2-1,CSAQRPGTSYNEQFF,TGCAGTGCCCAACGGCCCGGGACCTCCTACAATGAGCAGTTCTTC
13,TRBV20-1,few,.,TRBJ1-2,CSARAGRGYGYTF,TGCAGTGCTAGAGCGGGAAGGGGCTACGGCTACACCTTC
12,TRBV12-3/TRBV12-4,few,.,TRBJ2-1,CASKGPPAEQFF,TGTGCCTCTAAAGGGCCTCCAGCTGAGCAGTTCTTC
13,TRBV6-1,many,.,TRBJ2-2,CASSEANTGELFF,TGTGCCAGCTCCGAAGCTAACACCGGGGAGCTGTTTTTT
13,TRBV29-1,few,.,TRBJ1-5,CSVVGGRDQPQHF,TGCAGCGTCGTCGGGGGCAGAGATCAGCCCCAGCATTTT
13,TRBV29-1,few,.,TRBJ2-5,CSVSDRGKETQYF,TGCAGCGTTTCAGACCGGGGCAAAGAGACCCAGTACTTC
14,TRBV5-1,.,.,TRBJ2-7,CASSLAGRQYEQYF,TGCGCCAGCAGCTTGGCAGGGAGACAATACGAGCAGTACTTC
14,TRBV5-6,few,.,TRBJ2-5,CASSSDSSEETQYF,TGTGCCAGCAGCAGCGACAGCTCCGAAGAGACCCAGTACTTC
13,TRBV5-1,few,.,TRBJ1-6,CASKDGRGSPLHF,TGCGCCAGCAAGGACGGTCGCGGTTCACCCCTCCACTTT
12,TRBV24-1,.,TRBD2,TRBJ2-1,CAIGTSDIEQFF,TGTGCCATCGGGACTAGCGATATTGAGCAGTTCTTC
16,TRBV18,few,.,TRBJ2-3,CASSPPNRVEADTQYF,TGTGCCAGCTCACCACCGAACAGGGTAGAAGCAGATACGCAGTATTTT
17,TRBV10-3,many,.,TRBJ2-3,CAISESRLSGAPSTQYF,TGTGCCATCAGTGAGTCGAGGTTGTCCGGGGCCCCGAGCACGCAGTATTTT
15,TRBV12-3/TRBV12-4,few,TRBD1,TRBJ1-1,CASSPRQGQVAEAFF,TGTGCCAGCAGTCCGCGACAGGGGCAGGTAGCTGAAGCTTTCTTT
12,TRBV2,.,.,TRBJ2-7,CASSANGYEQYF,TGTGCCAGCAGTGCCAATGGATACGAGCAGTACTTC
14,TRBV10-3,few,.,TRBJ2-5,CAISESRGQETQYF,TGTGCCATCAGTGAGTCAAGAGGCCAAGAGACCCAGTACTTC
15,TRBV10-3,few,TRBD1,TRBJ1-6,CAISPGGPTSSPLHF,TGTGCCATCAGCCCAGGGGGCCCTACTAGTTCACCCCTCCACTTT
17,TRBV27,.,TRBD1,TRBJ1-2,CASSLRPGQHPNYGYTF,TGTGCCAGCAGCCTCAGACCGGGACAGCATCCTAACTATGGCTACACCTTC
13,TRBV15,.,TRBD1,TRBJ1-2,CATSSDRNDGYTF,TGTGCCACCAGCTCGGACAGGAACGATGGCTACACCTTC
15,TRBV12-3/TRBV12-4,few,TRBD1,TRBJ2-3,CASRPGTGGTDTQYF,TGTGCCAGCAGACCGGGGACAGGGGGCACAGATACGCAGTATTTT
17,TRBV12-5,.,TRBD2,TRBJ2-1,CASGSRGGQLMGNEQFF,TGTGCTAGTGGTTCCCGGGGAGGGCAACTAATGGGGAATGAGCAGTTCTTC
13,TRBV5-5,.,.,TRBJ2-5,CASGPGHQETQYF,TGTGCCAGCGGCCCGGGGCACCAAGAGACCCAGTACTTC
17,TRBV27,many,TRBD2,TRBJ2-6,CASSSPGLARGANVLTF,TGTGCCAGCAGTTCCCCGGGACTAGCGAGAGGGGCCAACGTCCTGACTTTC